This is a list of T cell receptor beta chains from one sample in a study of OX40 agonist ivuxolimab in advanced cancers. Produced via immunoSEQ multiplex PCR; TCRdb's table is partial and in-frame only. Counted here are about 30,000 clones, roughly 83% occurring once; the ten biggest clones make up 26%. The sample here was CD4+ or CD8+ T cells sorted from blood, taken in a trial of the OX40 agonist ivuxolimab. The receptors originated from an adult with an advanced solid tumor such as melanoma, head and neck, liver or kidney cancer. Each CDR3 is given with its conserved first and last residue. The order of the fields is J gene, clone size, V gene, D gene, CDR3 protein, CDR3 DNA. D genes are given only for firm matches. A row's size may be missing; if present it is once, few, many or a size class.

TRBJ2-3 . TRBV2 . CASSGPGADTQYF TGTGCCAGCAGTGGGCCAGGGGCAGATACGCAGTATTTT
TRBJ2-5 once TRBV7-3 TRBD2 CASSPTGGSETQYF TGTGCCAGCAGCCCCACGGGAGGAAGTGAGACCCAGTACTTC
TRBJ2-5 . TRBV11-2 TRBD1 CASSPQGEETQYF TGTGCCAGCAGCCCGCAGGGGGAAGAGACCCAGTACTTC
TRBJ2-7 . TRBV7-2 TRBD1 CASTSDRDGIYEQYF TGTGCCAGCACCTCCGACAGGGATGGCATCTACGAGCAGTACTTC
TRBJ2-2 few TRBV10-1 . CASSDRDTGELFF TGCGCCAGCAGTGACAGGGACACCGGGGAGCTGTTTTTT
TRBJ1-1 . TRBV13 TRBD1 CASSLGGGSTEAFF TGTGCCAGCAGTCTAGGGGGCGGGTCCACTGAAGCTTTCTTT
TRBJ1-1 . TRBV21-1 . CASSKLRWRSADTEAFF TGTGCCAGCAGCAAACTTAGATGGAGGAGTGCGGACACTGAAGCTTTCTTT
TRBJ2-7 . TRBV19 . CASSIAQTYEQYF TGTGCCAGTAGTATAGCACAGACCTACGAGCAGTACTTC
TRBJ2-7 . TRBV11-3 TRBD1 CASSLRDRGFFSYEQYF TGTGCCAGCAGCTTAAGGGACAGGGGGTTTTTCTCCTACGAGCAGTACTTC
TRBJ1-1 medium-sized TRBV19 . CASSLRPNTEAFF TGTGCCAGTAGTCTTCGTCCGAACACTGAAGCTTTCTTT
TRBJ2-5 . TRBV25-1 . CASSEYWDNEETQYF TGTGCCAGCAGTGAATATTGGGACAATGAAGAGACCCAGTACTTC
TRBJ1-1 . TRBV28 . CASSFYPVNTEAFF TGTGCCAGCAGTTTTTATCCTGTCAACACTGAAGCTTTCTTT
TRBJ2-7 . TRBV12-5 TRBD2 CASGLTSGREQYF TGTGCTAGTGGGCTGACTAGCGGTAGGGAGCAGTACTTC
TRBJ2-1 once TRBV7-9 . CASSPAARLEQFF TGTGCCAGCAGCCCCGCCGCCCGTTTGGAGCAGTTCTTC
TRBJ2-5 . TRBV19 TRBD2 CASSIRLAGDIQETQYF TGTGCCAGTAGTATACGGCTAGCGGGAGACATCCAAGAGACCCAGTACTTC
TRBJ1-5 . TRBV5-8 . CASSLRPTVGNQPQHF TGTGCCAGCAGCTTGAGGCCCACAGTGGGCAATCAGCCCCAGCATTTT
TRBJ2-2 . TRBV10-2 . CASSGWDPNDGGELFF TGCGCCAGCAGTGGATGGGACCCTAACGACGGCGGGGAGCTGTTTTTT
TRBJ2-3 few TRBV15 . CATSRSGTVDYTQYF TGTGCCACCAGCAGATCCGGGACGGTCGATTATACGCAGTATTTT
TRBJ1-2 . TRBV5-6 . CASSLDNYGYTF TGTGCCAGCAGCTTGGATAACTATGGCTACACCTTC
TRBJ2-1 medium-sized TRBV4-2 . CASSPLDSISYNEQFF TGTGCCAGCAGCCCATTGGACTCCATCTCCTACAATGAGCAGTTCTTC
TRBJ1-1 once TRBV4-2 . CASSLGRGTEAFF TGTGCCAGCAGCCTCGGGAGGGGCACTGAAGCTTTCTTT
TRBJ2-7 . TRBV2 TRBD2 CASSEAPGRYEQYF TGTGCCAGCAGTGAAGCGCCCGGGAGGTACGAGCAGTACTTC
TRBJ1-1 . TRBV27 TRBD1 CASRPLGDRGEVNTEAFF TGTGCCAGCAGACCTTTGGGGGACAGGGGCGAGGTGAACACTGAAGCTTTCTTT